These 22 T cell receptor gamma chains came from one sample sequenced in a study of γδ T cells in repeated Plasmodium falciparum infection. Gammadelta T cells were flow-sorted from PBMC into Vgamma9/Vdelta2+ and Vdelta2-negative populations for bulk analysis. TCRdb fed the multiplex PCR reads into CATT to redo clone calling. The data contain 11,000 to 15,000 gamma-chain clones, more than 1.5% of them singletons. Sequencing used gamma-delta T cells from blood. These receptors were collected from a pool of human donors (malaria-infected and uninfected, not separated).

This clone was recorded at least ten times. A far bigger clonotype differs at one base, so this is likely a read error. Other DNA sequences within the sample encode an identical CDR3. This chain uses TRGV9 with TRGJP. TCRdb lists no J gene, so it was determined here by aligning the DNA to germline. CDR3 length: 17 residues. Germline V gives CDR1 GITISATS, CDR2 ISYDGTV (reference sequence). CDR3 DNA sequence: TGTGCCTTGTGGGAGGTGAAGCCAGAGCTGGGCAAAAAAATCAAGGTATTT. Translation: CALWEVKPELGKKIKVF.

This clone has a handful of counts. A far larger clone is one nucleotide away, so this likely arose from a read error. The same CDR3 arises from other DNA sequences in this sample as well. The gene calls are TRGV4 and TRGJP2. The J segment lost 12 bases and the V segment lost 0 bases, leaving 4 bases of the junction unmatched. The CDR3 runs 12 residues. Germline CDR1 and CDR2: EGSTGY and YDSYTSSV. The CDR3 DNA reads as TGTGCCACCTGGGATGGGCATGGGATCAAGACGTTT. It is translated as CATWDGHGIKTF.

This clone has a count of ten or more. A far larger clone is just one base off, so this is likely a read error. The same CDR3 also results from other DNA sequences found in this sample. The chain joins TRGV9 to TRGJ1 or TRGJ2. The CDR3 runs to 16 residues. With V trimmed by 3 bases and J by 2 bases, 13 bases remained unmatched. Germline CDR1 and CDR2: GITISATS and ISYDGTV (reference sequence). The CDR3 DNA sequence: TGTGCCTTGTGGGAGAAGGAGGTCTTCGATTATTATAAGAAACTCTTT. Protein sequence: CALWEKEVFDYYKKLF.

This clone has ten or more counts. TCRdb lists the protein of a much larger clone for this DNA, which differs at residue 3, so this is likely a read error; the protein given here is translated from the DNA itself. The chain links TRGV2 to TRGJ1 or TRGJ2. CDR1 is EGSNGY and CDR2 is YDSYNSKV in the germline V gene. The CDR3 sequence is 14 residues long. CDR3 region: CASWDGRGYYKKLF. The DNA for the CDR3 is TGTGCCTCCTGGGACGGGCGAGGTTATTATAAGAAACTCTTT.

Concerning this clone: A read error likely explains why the TCRdb protein, taken from a much larger clone, differs from this DNA's translation at residue 9; the protein shown is translated from the DNA. The chain is built from TRGV9 and TRGJP2. The J gene, not given by TCRdb, was assigned here from a germline match of the nucleotide sequence. CDR3 size: 15 residues. The V gene's germline CDR1 is GITISATS and CDR2 ISYDGTV (reference sequence). CDR3 in amino acids: CALWEPVGRDWIKTF. The CDR3 DNA reads TGTGCCTTGTGGGAGCCGGTCGGTAGAGATTGGATCAAGACGTTT.

This clone was counted at least ten times. The TCRdb record carries a much larger clone's protein, which differs from this DNA's translation at residue 4; a read error is the likely cause, and the protein listed here is the DNA translation. This same CDR3 is encoded by further DNA sequences in the sample. The chain has TRGV9 and TRGJP. Assignment of the J gene here rests on matching the DNA to germline, because TCRdb gives none. The CDR3 runs 18 residues. The germline CDR1 and CDR2 sequences are GITISATS and ISYDGTV (reference sequence). CDR3 DNA: TGTGCCTTGCGGGAGGTGTCCCCTCAAGAGTTGGGCAAAAAAATCAAGGTATTT. Translation: CALREVSPQELGKKIKVF.

This clone was recorded at least ten times. This sequence is one base from a far larger clone and is likely a read error. Different DNA sequences within this sample yield the same CDR3. V usage is TRGV9 and J usage is TRGJ1 or TRGJ2. Germline loops: CDR1 GITISATS, CDR2 ISYDGTV (reference sequence). The CDR3 loop spans 17 amino acids. CDR3 amino acids: CALWEVLGIGNYYKKLF. DNA for the CDR3: TGTGCCTTGTGGGAGGTGCTTGGGATAGGAAATTATTATAAGAAACTTTTT.

Worth noting for this clone: The protein that TCRdb holds for this DNA derives from a much larger clone and differs from the translated DNA at residue 8, which likely indicates a read error; the protein shown here is translated from the DNA. The rearrangement uses TRGV9 and TRGJP. TCRdb leaves out the J gene; it was filled in here by matching the DNA to germline. J was trimmed by 4 bases and V by 0 bases; bases with no gene match: 9. The CDR3 is 19 amino acids. The V gene's germline CDR1 is GITISATS and CDR2 ISYDGTV (reference sequence). CDR3 loop: CALWEVHCPQELGKKIKVF. The CDR3 DNA reads TGTGCCTTGTGGGAGGTGCATTGCCCTCAAGAGTTGGGCAAAAAAATCAAGGTATTT.

This clone occurred many times. The protein held in TCRdb is that of a much larger clone and does not match this DNA's translation at residue 2, likely because of a read error; the protein shown is translated from the DNA. This sequence joins TRGV9 and TRGJ1 or TRGJ2. No J gene is reported in TCRdb; it was inferred here by comparing the DNA with germline. CDR3 length: 13 amino acids. CDR1 and CDR2 (germline): GITISATS, ISYDGTV (reference sequence). The chain's CDR3 is CTLWVRPFYKKLF. The CDR3 DNA follows: TGTACCTTGTGGGTGCGGCCTTTTTATAAGAAACTCTTT.

This clone was seen only a few times. A far larger clone is only one base removed, so a read error is likely. This sequence joins TRGV8 and TRGJ1 or TRGJ2. Germline V gene data show CDR1 as VENAVY and CDR2 as YDSYNSRV. There are 13 residues in the CDR3. CDR3 in amino acids: CATWDRIKDKKLF. DNA for the CDR3: TGCGCCACCTGGGATAGGATCAAAGATAAGAAACTCTTT.

This clone has a count of ten or more. The protein held in TCRdb is that of a much larger clone and does not match this DNA's translation at residue 4, likely because of a read error; the protein shown is translated from the DNA. V gene TRGV9 combines with J gene TRGJ1 or TRGJ2. CDR1 GITISATS and CDR2 ISYDGTV come from the germline V gene (reference sequence). There are 15 residues in the CDR3. The CDR3 is CALREVPRNYYKKLF. The CDR3 DNA reads as TGTGCCTTGCGGGAGGTTCCCCGGAATTATTATAAGAAACTCTTT.

This clone showed up many times. A read error is likely here: a far larger clone is one base away. The V gene is TRGV4, but the J gene lacks a call. The CDR3 length is 12 residues. Per germline, CDR1 EGSTGY and CDR2 YDSYTSSV. The CDR3 DNA sequence: TGTGCCACCTGGAAGAATTATTATAAGAAGCTCTTT. It is translated as CATWKNYYKKLF.

The V gene reported is TRGV3; the J gene is uncalled. Germline CDR1 reads VTNTFY; CDR2 reads YDVSTARD (reference sequence). There are 9 residues in the CDR3. CDR3 sequence: CAPGTGVTF. CDR3 DNA sequence: TGTGCACCTGGGACAGGCGTGACGTTT.

This clone was recorded at least ten times. For this DNA, TCRdb reports the protein of a much larger clone, which diverges at residue 4, most likely from a read error; the protein presented here is translated directly from the DNA. The V gene is TRGV9, the J gene TRGJ1 or TRGJ2. The length of the CDR3 is 11 residues. V was clipped by 7 bases and J by 4 bases; unmatched bases: 4. Looked up from germline, CDR1 is GITISATS and CDR2 is ISYDGTV (reference sequence). CDR3 in amino acids: CALCEYYKKLF. The DNA of the CDR3 is TGTGCCTTGTGTGAATATTATAAGAAACTCTTT.

This clone was counted many times. TCRdb shows a much larger clone's protein in place of this DNA's translation, and the two differ at residue 7, likely through a read error; the protein shown is translated from the DNA. This sequence joins TRGV9 and TRGJP2. TCRdb records no J gene; here it was assigned by comparing the DNA to germline. This CDR3 is built from 14 residues. V gave up 2 bases and J gave up 5 bases; unmatched junction bases: 5. CDR1 is GITISATS and CDR2 is ISYDGTV in the germline V gene (reference sequence). In DNA, the CDR3 is TGTGCCTTGTGGGAGGGGAGAAGTGATTGGATCAAGACGTTT. Translated, it gives CALWEGRSDWIKTF.

In this sample, this clone turned up a few times. For this DNA, TCRdb reports the protein of a much larger clone, which diverges at residue 11, most likely from a read error; the protein presented here is translated directly from the DNA. The chain carries TRGV9 and TRGJ1 or TRGJ2. TCRdb offers no J gene call, so here the DNA was matched to germline to obtain one. The CDR3 loop spans 15 amino acids. Germline V CDR1 and CDR2: GITISATS, ISYDGTV (reference sequence). The CDR3 DNA sequence: TGTGCCTTGTGGGAGGGGACCTTGGCTTATCATAAGAAACTCTTT. Amino acid sequence: CALWEGTLAYHKKLF.

For this clone: The protein TCRdb lists belongs to a much larger clone and differs from this DNA's translation at residue 7, which points to a read error; the protein shown is made from the DNA. V gene TRGV4 combines with J gene TRGJ1 or TRGJ2. TCRdb lists no J gene, so it was determined here by aligning the DNA to germline. CDR1 and CDR2 from the germline V gene are EGSTGY and YDSYTSSV. Unmatched junction bases numbered 19, after V lost 8 bases and J lost 0 bases. This CDR3 has 17 residues. The CDR3 protein is CATSEVNKSENYYKKLF. The DNA of the CDR3 is TGTGCCACCTCGGAAGTGAATAAGAGCGAGAATTATTATAAGAAACTCTTT.

This clone appeared many times. A far larger clone is one base from this, pointing to a likely read error. Different DNA sequences within this sample yield the same CDR3. The chain's CDR3 is CATWDGPYYYKKLF. For the CDR3, the DNA is TGTGCCACCTGGGACGGACCCTATTATTACAAGAAACTCTTT. The J gene is TRGJ1 or TRGJ2, the V gene TRGV5. The CDR3 contains 14 residues. Germline CDR1 is VINAFY and CDR2 is YDVSNSKD.

Many counts were recorded for this clone. The mismatch at residue 13 between this DNA's translation and the TCRdb protein of a much larger clone likely reflects a read error; the protein shown is translated from the DNA. With the J gene uncalled, the V gene is TRGV5. CDR3 length: 15 residues. Germline V lookup: CDR1 VINAFY, CDR2 YDVSNSKD. This chain's CDR3 is CATWDSSRSDWIRTF. CDR3 nucleotide sequence: TGTGCCACCTGGGACAGTTCACGTAGTGATTGGATCAGGACGTTT.

Ten or more counts support this clone. A far larger clone is just one base off, so this is likely a read error. Other DNA variants within this sample encode the same CDR3. V gene TRGV4 combines with J gene TRGJP1. Because TCRdb records no J gene, it was assigned here through a match of the DNA to germline. Germline assignment: CDR1 EGSTGY and CDR2 YDSYTSSV. CDR3 length: 11 amino acids. CDR3 sequence reads: CATWDGWFKIF. CDR3 nucleotide sequence: TGTGCTACCTGGGACGGTTGGTTCAAGATATTT.

The table lists this clone with many counts. TCRdb pairs this DNA with a much larger clone's protein that differs at residue 2, likely a read error; the protein shown was translated from the DNA. The genes are TRGV9 and TRGJ1 or TRGJ2. TCRdb records no J gene; here it was assigned by comparing the DNA to germline. The CDR3 contains 12 residues. Germline V gene sequence: CDR1 GITISATS, CDR2 ISYDGTV (reference sequence). CDR3 nucleotides: TGTACCTTGTGGGAGGTCCCTTATAAGAAACTCTTT. Translating it yields CTLWEVPYKKLF.

This clone was counted between two and nine times. A far larger clone is off by one base, so a read error is likely. Distinct nucleotide sequences in the sample also encode this CDR3. The chain is built from TRGV4 and TRGJ1 or TRGJ2. As TCRdb names no J gene, one was assigned here on the basis of a DNA match to germline. The CDR3 sequence is 11 residues long. Germline V gene lookup returns CDR1 EGSTGY and CDR2 YDSYTSSV. V trimming: 1 base; J trimming: 11 bases; junction bases outside the gene matches: 5. CDR3 nucleotides: TGTGCCACCTGGGATGGACGTCAGAAACTCTTT. Amino acid sequence: CATWDGRQKLF.